What follows describes a single T cell receptor (beta chain). The sample is drawn from a study of kidney transplant recipient with SARS-CoV-2 infection. MiXCR, run by TCRdb on the reads, gives a single entry per CDR3 protein. The sample includes some 220,000 distinct CDR3 sequences, less than 35% of them seen just once. The length of the CDR3 is 18 residues. V was shortened by 3 bases and J by 4 bases, with 22 bases between the two germline ends. The germline V gene has CDR1 SEHNR and CDR2 FQNEAQ (reference sequence). The V and J genes are TRBV7-9 and TRBJ2-1; the D is unclear. The clonotype comes from a male patient in his 30s who had COVID-19 and was a kidney transplant recipient. Some of the T cells may derive from the graft donor. The source was a blood sample, collected at baseline and between days 110 and 120 from a kidney transplant recipient. The DNA for the CDR3 is TGTGCCAGCAGCTTTGCGCACTGTACGCCTCCGGGTTACAATGAGCAGTTCTTC. Its protein is CASSFAHCTPPGYNEQFF. The variable domain in full, with the rest retrieved from reference TRBV7-9 and TRBJ2-1, is DTGVSQNPRHKITKRGQNVTFRCDPISEHNRLYWYRQTLGQGPEFLTYFQNEAQLEKSRLLSDRFSAERPKGSFSTLEIQRTEQGDSAMYLCASSFAHCTPPGYNEQFFGPGTRLTVL.